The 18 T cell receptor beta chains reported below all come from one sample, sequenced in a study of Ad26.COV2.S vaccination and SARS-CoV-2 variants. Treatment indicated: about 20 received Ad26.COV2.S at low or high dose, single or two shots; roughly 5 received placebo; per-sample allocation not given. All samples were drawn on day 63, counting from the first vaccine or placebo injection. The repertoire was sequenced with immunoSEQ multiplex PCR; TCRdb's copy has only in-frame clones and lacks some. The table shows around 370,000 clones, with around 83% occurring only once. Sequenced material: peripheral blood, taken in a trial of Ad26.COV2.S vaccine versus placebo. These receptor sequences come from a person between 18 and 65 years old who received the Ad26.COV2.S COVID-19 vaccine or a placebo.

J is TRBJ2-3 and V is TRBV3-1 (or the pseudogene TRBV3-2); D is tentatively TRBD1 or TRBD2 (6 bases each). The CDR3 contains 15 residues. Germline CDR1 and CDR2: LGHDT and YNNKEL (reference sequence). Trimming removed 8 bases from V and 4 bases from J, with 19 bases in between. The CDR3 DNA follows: TGTGCCAGCCGCCCCTCGGGGGCAAAGTCAGATACGCAGTATTTT. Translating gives CASRPSGAKSDTQYF.

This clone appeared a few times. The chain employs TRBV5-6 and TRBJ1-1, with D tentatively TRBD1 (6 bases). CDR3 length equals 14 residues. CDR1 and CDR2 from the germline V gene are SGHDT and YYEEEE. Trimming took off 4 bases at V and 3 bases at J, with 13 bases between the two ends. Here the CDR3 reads CASSGGQPYTEAFF. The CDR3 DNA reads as TGTGCCAGCAGCGGCGGACAGCCATACACTGAAGCTTTCTTT.

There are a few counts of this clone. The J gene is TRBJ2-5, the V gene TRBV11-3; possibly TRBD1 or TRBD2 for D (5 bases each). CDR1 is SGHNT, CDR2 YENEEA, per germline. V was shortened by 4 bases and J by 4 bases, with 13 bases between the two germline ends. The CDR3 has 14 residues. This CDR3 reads CASSSLRDPETQYF. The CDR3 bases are TGTGCCAGCAGCTCTCTTCGGGACCCAGAGACCCAGTACTTC.

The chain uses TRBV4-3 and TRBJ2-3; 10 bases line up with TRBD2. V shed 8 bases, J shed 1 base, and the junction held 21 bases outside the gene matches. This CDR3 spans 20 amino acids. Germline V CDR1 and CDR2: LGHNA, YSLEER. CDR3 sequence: CASPRIGGHLAGGRTDTQYF. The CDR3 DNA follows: TGCGCCAGCCCCCGTATTGGGGGACATTTAGCGGGAGGTCGCACAGATACGCAGTATTTT.

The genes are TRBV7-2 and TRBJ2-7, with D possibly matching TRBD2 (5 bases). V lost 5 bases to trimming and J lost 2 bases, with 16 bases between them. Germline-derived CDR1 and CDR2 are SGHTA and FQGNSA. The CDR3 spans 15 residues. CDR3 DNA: TGTGCCAGCAGCGAAGGCCTAGCAGGTACCTACGAGCAGTACTTC. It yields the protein CASSEGLAGTYEQYF. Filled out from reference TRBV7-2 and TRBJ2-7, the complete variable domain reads GAGVSQSPSNKVTEKGKDVELRCDPISGHTALYWYRQSLGQGLEFLIYFQGNSAPDKSGLPSDRFSAERTGGSVSTLTIQRTQQEDSAVYLCASSEGLAGTYEQYFGPGTRLTVT.

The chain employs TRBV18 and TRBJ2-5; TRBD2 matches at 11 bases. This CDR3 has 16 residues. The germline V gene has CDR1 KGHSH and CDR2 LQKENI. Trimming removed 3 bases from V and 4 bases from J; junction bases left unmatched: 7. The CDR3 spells CASSPTSGIRGETQYF. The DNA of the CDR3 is TGTGCCAGCTCACCGACTAGCGGGATTCGGGGAGAGACCCAGTACTTC.

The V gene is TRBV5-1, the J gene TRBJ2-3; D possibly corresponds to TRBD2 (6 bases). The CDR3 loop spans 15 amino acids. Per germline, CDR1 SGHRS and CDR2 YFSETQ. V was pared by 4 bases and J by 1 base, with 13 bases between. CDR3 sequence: CASSPGASGTDTQYF. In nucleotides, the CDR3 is TGCGCCAGCAGCCCCGGGGCTAGCGGCACAGATACGCAGTATTTT.

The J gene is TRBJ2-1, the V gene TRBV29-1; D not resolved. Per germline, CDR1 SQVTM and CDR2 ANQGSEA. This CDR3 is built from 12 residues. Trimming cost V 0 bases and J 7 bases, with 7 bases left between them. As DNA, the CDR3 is TGCAGCGTTGAAGATGGCGCTAATGAGCAGTTCTTC. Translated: CSVEDGANEQFF.

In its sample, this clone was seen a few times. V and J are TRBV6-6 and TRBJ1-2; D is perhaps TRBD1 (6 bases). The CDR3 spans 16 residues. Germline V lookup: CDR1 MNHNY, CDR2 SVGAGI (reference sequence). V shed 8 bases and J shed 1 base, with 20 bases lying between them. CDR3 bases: TGTGCCAGCCAAGCTAGGGACACGGGCGATAACTATGGCTACACCTTC. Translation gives CASQARDTGDNYGYTF.

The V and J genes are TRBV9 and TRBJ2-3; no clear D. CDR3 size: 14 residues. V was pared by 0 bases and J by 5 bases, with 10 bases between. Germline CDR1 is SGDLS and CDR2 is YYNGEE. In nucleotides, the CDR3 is TGTGCCAGCAGCGTAGCCCACCTGGGAGATACGCAGTATTTT. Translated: CASSVAHLGDTQYF.

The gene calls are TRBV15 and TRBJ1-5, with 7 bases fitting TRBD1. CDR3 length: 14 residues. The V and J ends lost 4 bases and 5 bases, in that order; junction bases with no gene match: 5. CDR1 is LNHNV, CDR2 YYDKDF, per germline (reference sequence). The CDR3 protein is CATSKRQGDQPQHF. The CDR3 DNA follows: TGTGCCACCAGCAAAAGACAGGGAGATCAGCCCCAGCATTTT.

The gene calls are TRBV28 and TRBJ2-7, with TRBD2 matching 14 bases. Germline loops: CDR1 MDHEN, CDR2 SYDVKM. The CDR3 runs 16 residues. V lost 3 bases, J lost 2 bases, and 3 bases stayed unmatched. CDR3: CASSLGTSGRPYEQYF. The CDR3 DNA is TGTGCCAGCAGTTTGGGGACTAGCGGGAGACCCTACGAGCAGTACTTC.

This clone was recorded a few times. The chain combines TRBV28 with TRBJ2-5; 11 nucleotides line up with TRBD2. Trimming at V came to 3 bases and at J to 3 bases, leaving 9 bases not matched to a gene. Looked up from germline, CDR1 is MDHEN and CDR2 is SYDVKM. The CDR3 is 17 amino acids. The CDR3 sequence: CASSFVYGTSGKETQYF. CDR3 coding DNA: TGTGCCAGCAGTTTTGTCTACGGGACTAGCGGAAAAGAGACCCAGTACTTC.

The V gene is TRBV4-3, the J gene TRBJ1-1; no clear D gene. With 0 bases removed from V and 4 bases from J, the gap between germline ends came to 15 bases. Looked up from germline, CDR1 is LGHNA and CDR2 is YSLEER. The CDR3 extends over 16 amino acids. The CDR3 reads CASSQDPQVGLTEAFF. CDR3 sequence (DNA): TGCGCCAGCAGCCAAGATCCCCAGGTAGGGCTCACTGAAGCTTTCTTT.

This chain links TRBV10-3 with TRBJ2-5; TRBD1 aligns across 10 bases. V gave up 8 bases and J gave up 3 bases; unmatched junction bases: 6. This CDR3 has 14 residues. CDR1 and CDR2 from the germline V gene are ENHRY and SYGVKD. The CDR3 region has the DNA TGTGCCATCGGGACAGGGGACGTTGAAGAGACCCAGTACTTC. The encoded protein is CAIGTGDVEETQYF.

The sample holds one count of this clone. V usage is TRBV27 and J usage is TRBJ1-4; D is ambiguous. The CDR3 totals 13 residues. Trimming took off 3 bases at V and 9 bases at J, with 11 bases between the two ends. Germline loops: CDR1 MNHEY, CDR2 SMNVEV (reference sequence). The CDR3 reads CASSFRVDQKLFF. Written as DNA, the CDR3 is TGTGCCAGCAGTTTCCGAGTAGACCAAAAACTGTTTTTT.

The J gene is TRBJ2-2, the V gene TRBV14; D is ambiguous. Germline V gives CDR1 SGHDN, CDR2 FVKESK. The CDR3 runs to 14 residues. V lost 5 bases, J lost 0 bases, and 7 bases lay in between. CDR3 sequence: CASSGQANTGELFF. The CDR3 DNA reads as TGTGCCAGCAGCGGGCAGGCGAACACCGGGGAGCTGTTTTTT.

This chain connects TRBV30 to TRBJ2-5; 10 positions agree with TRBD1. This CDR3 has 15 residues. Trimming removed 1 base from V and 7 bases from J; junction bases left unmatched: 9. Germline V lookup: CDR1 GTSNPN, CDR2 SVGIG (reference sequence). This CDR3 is CAWSGGQGVILTQYF. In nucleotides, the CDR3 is TGTGCCTGGAGTGGCGGACAGGGGGTTATTTTGACCCAGTACTTC.